This record concerns one TCR beta chain sequence. The antigen it binds to is not known. Base qualities are not provided; no much larger clone lies one nucleotide away. Other DNA sequences within the sample encode an identical CDR3. The protocol used for the library was the immunoSEQ multiplex PCR assay. TCRdb carries this immuneACCESS record with in-frame sequences only. Its versions omit some clonotypes, under half of them owing to an unresolved V gene in the studies checked, with the rest unexplained. This sample gives about 98,000 clones in total; 92% of them show up just once. The ten top clones hold approximately 2.2% of the sample. This specimen belongs to a study of T cell changes during pregnancy in multiple sclerosis (dated 2019 in TCRdb). In the study overall: The study examined how the T cell repertoire changed over the course of pregnancy in women with multiple sclerosis.

Trimming takes 3 bases off V and 8 bases off J; junction bases not matched to a gene: 4. The cysteine opens and the phenylalanine closes a CDR3 of 15 amino acids. Only the CDR3 DNA stays, 45 bases, in frame from base 1. CDR1 and CDR2 were assigned from the germline V gene as SGHRS and YFSETQ. The source of this sequence is a female donor in good health, enrolled as a control in a pregnancy study. The V and J genes are TRBV5-1 and TRBJ2-1; TRBD2 lines up with 14 middle nucleotides. The material was peripheral blood, obtained after pregnancy. The nucleotide sequence is given as TGCGCCAGCAGCTCGGGACTAGCGGGAGTGGATGAGCAGTTCTTC. The encoded protein is CASSSGLAGVDEQFF.